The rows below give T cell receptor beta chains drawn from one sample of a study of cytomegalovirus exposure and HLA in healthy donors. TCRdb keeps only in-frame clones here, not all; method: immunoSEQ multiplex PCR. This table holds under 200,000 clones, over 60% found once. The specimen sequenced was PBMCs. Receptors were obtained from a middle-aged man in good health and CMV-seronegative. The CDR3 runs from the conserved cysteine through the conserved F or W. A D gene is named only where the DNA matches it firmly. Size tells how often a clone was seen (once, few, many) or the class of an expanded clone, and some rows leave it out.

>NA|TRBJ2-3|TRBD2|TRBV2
TGTGCCAGCAGTGTCCGGGGGGGGGCATCAGATACGCAGTATTTT
CASSVRGGASDTQYF
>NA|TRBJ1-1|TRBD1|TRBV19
TGTGCCAGTAGTGTTTCCGGGACAGGTGCTCGTAGATCTGAAGCTTTCTTT
CASSVSGTGARRSEAFF
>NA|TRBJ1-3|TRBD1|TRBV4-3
TGCGCCAGCAGCCAAGCTCGGGACAGGAACACCATATATTTT
CASSQARDRNTIYF
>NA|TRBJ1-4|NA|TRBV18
TGTGCCAGCTCACCACCGTGGGACACAACTAATGAAAAACTGTTTTTT
CASSPPWDTTNEKLFF
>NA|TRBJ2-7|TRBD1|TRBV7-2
TGTGCCAGCAGCTTTCGGACAGGGGCCTTGGGCGAGCAGTACTTC
CASSFRTGALGEQYF
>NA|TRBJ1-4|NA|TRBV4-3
TGCGCCAGCAGCCAAGACTGGCGGTTTAATGAAAAACTGTTTTTT
CASSQDWRFNEKLFF
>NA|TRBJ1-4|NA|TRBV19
TGTGCCAGTAGCCCTTCCCCGGGACAAACTAATGAAAAACTGTTTTTT
CASSPSPGQTNEKLFF
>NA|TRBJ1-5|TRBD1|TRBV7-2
TGTGCCAGCAGCTTAGCTACGGGACAGGGCAATCAGCCCCAGCATTTT
CASSLATGQGNQPQHF
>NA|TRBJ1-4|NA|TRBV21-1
TGTGCCAGCGCCGGACAGACGAATGAAAAACTGTTTTTT
CASAGQTNEKLFF
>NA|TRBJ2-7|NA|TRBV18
TGTGCCAGCTCACCACCATCAGGGCCCCACGAGCAGTACTTC
CASSPPSGPHEQYF
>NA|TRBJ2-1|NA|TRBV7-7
TGTGCCAGCAGCTTAAGAGGGGGGGCAGATGAGCAGTTCTTC
CASSLRGGADEQFF
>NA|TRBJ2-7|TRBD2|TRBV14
TGTGCCAGCAGCCAAGATGTAATAGCGGGGGCCTACGAGCAGTACTTC
CASSQDVIAGAYEQYF
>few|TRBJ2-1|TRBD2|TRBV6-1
TGTGCCAGCAGTCGGACTAGCGGGAGTTGGAATGAGCAGTTCTTC
CASSRTSGSWNEQFF
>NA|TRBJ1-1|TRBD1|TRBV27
TGTGCCAGCAGTTTTCAGGGGGAGATTACTGGGGGCACTGAAGCTTTCTTT
CASSFQGEITGGTEAFF
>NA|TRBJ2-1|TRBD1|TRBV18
TGTGCCAGCTCCACGACAGGGGGCGAGGGTTATGAGCAGTTCTTC
CASSTTGGEGYEQFF
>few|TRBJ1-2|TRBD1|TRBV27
TGTGCCAGCAGAGGACAGGGGTGGGATGGCTACACCTTC
CASRGQGWDGYTF
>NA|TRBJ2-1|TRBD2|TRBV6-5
TGTGCCAGCAGTCAGCCTAGCGGGGGGGCCGATGAGCAGTTCTTC
CASSQPSGGADEQFF
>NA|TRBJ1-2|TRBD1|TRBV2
TGTGCCAGCAGTTCCTTTCAGGGGGCAAATGGCTACACCTTC
CASSSFQGANGYTF
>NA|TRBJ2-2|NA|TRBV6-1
TGTGCCAGCAGTCCCCTAGTACAACGGCTGTTTTTT
CASSPLVQRLFF
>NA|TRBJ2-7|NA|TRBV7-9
TGTTCCAGCAGCTTAACAGGGAACTACGAGCAGTACTTC
CSSSLTGNYEQYF
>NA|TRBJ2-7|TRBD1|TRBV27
TGTGCCAGCAGTTCCTGGGACAGTCCAGGGCAGTACTTC
CASSSWDSPGQYF
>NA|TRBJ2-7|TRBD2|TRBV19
TGTGCCAGTAGTCCGGGGGGATACTACGAGCAGTACTTC
CASSPGGYYEQYF
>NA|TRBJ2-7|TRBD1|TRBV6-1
TGTGCCAGCACCAACAGGGGGCTATCCTACGAGCAGTACTTC
CASTNRGLSYEQYF
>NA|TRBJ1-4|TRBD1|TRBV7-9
TGTGCCAGCAGCCTTTTTGGGACAGGGGGTGAAAAACTGTTTTTT
CASSLFGTGGEKLFF
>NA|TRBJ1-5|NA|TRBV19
TGTGCCAGTAGCACTACAGGGTCCAATCAGCCCCAGCATTTT
CASSTTGSNQPQHF
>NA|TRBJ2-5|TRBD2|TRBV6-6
TGTGCCAGCAGTTCAGGACTAGCGGGCTTTCAAGAGACCCAGTACTTC
CASSSGLAGFQETQYF
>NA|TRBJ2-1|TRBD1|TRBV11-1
TGTGCCAGCAGCTTACCCGGGACAGGCACCTACAATGAGCAGTTCTTC
CASSLPGTGTYNEQFF
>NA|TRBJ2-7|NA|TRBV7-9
TGTGCCAGCAGCCCCTCCGGGGGCTACGAGCAGTACTTC
CASSPSGGYEQYF
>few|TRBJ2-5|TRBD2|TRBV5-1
TGCGCCAGCAGCTTAGGACTAGCGGCCAACCAAGAGACCCAGTACTTC
CASSLGLAANQETQYF
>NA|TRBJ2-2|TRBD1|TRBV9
TGTGCCAGCAGCGTAGGGGTAGGGGGCGGCGGGGAGCTGTTTTTT
CASSVGVGGGGELFF
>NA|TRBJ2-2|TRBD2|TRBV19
TGTGCCAGTACCCCCAGACTAGCGAGGGCCACCGGGGAGCTGTTTTTT
CASTPRLARATGELFF
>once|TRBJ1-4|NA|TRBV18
TGTGCCAGCTCACGCGGGGAGAATGAAAAACTGTTTTTT
CASSRGENEKLFF
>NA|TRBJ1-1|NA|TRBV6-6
TGTGCCAGCAGGTTCATGAACACTGAAGCTTTCTTT
CASRFMNTEAFF
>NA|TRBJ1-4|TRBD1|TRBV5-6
TGTGCCAGCAGCTCGCAGACAGGGGGACATGAAAAACTGTTTTTT
CASSSQTGGHEKLFF
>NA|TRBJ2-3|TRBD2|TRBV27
TGTGCCAGCAATCCAGCGGGATGGGGAGATACGCAGTATTTT
CASNPAGWGDTQYF
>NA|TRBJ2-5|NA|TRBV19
TGTGCCAGTAGTTACCGGGACTGGGCGAAAGAGACCCAGTACTTC
CASSYRDWAKETQYF
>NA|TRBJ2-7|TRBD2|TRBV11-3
TGTGCCAGCAGTCTAGCGGGAGTAAAGTACGAGCAGTACTTC
CASSLAGVKYEQYF
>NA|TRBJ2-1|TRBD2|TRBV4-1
TGCGCCAGCAGCCAAGTACCTAGCGGAATTTACAATGAGCAGTTCTTC
CASSQVPSGIYNEQFF
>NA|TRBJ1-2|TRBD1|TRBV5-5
TGTGCCAGCAGCCCTACCCTGGACAGGGAGGGAGGCTACACCTTC
CASSPTLDREGGYTF
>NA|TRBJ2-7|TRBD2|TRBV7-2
TGTGCCAGCAGCTTTGTGGCGGGAGGGCCGTTAGACGAGCAGTACTTC
CASSFVAGGPLDEQYF
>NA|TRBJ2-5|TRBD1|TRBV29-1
TGCAGCGTAGGGGGGGACAGGGGGTATCAAGAGACCCAGTACTTC
CSVGGDRGYQETQYF
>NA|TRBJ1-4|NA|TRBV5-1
TGCGCCAGCAGCTTGGAGGGGGCAACTAATGAAAAACTGTTTTTT
CASSLEGATNEKLFF
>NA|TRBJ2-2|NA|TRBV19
TGTGCCAGTTTCCCAGGGGTCACGGACACCGGGGAGCTGTTTTTT
CASFPGVTDTGELFF